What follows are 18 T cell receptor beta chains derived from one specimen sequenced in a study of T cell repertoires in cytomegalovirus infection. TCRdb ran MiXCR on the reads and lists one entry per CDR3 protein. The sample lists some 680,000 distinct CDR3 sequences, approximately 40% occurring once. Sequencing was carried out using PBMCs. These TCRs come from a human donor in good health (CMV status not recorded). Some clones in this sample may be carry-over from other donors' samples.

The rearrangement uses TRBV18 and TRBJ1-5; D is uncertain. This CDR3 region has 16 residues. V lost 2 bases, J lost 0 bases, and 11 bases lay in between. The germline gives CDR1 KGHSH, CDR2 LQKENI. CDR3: CASSPGRPGSNQPQHF. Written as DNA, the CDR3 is TGTGCCAGCTCACCAGGTAGGCCGGGTAGCAATCAGCCCCAGCATTTT. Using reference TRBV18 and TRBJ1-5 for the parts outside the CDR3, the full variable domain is NAGVMQNPRHLVRRRGQEARLRCSPMKGHSHVYWYRQLPEEGLKFMVYLQKENIIDESGMPKERFSAEFPKEGPSILRIQQVVRGDSAAYFCASSPGRPGSNQPQHFGDGTRLSIL.

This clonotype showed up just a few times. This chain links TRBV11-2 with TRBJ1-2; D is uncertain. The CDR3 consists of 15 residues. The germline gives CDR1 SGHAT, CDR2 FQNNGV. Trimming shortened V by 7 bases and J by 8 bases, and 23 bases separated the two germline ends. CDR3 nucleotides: TGTGCCAGCACCACCATACCGGGTGGGATGGACGGCTACACCTTC. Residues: CASTTIPGGMDGYTF.

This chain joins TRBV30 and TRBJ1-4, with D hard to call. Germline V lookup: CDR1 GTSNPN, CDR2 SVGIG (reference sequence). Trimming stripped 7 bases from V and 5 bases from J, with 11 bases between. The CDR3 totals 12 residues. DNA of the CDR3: TGTGCCTCCCGAGGCCGGAATGAAAAACTGTTTTTT. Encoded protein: CASRGRNEKLFF.

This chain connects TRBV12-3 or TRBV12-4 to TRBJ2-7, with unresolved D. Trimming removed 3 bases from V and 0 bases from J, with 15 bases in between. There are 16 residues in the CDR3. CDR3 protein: CASSLTPATSSYEQYF. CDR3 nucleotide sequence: TGTGCCAGCAGTTTGACGCCGGCCACCAGCTCCTACGAGCAGTACTTC.

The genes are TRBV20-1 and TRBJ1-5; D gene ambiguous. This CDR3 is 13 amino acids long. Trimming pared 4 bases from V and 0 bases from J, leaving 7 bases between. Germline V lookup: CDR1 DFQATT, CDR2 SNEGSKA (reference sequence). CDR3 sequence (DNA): TGCAGTGCTAAATGGGGTAGCAATCAGCCCCAGCATTTT. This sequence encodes CSAKWGSNQPQHF.

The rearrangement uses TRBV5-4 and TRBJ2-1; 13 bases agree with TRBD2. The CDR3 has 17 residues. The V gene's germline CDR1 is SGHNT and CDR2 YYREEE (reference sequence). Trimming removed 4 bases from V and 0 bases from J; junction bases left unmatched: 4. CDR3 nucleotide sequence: TGTGCCAGCAGCCGGGGACTAGCGGGGATCTCCTACAATGAGCAGTTCTTC. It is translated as CASSRGLAGISYNEQFF. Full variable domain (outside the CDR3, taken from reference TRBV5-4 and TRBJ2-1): ETGVTQSPTHLIKTRGQQVTLRCSSQSGHNTVSWYQQALGQGPQFIFQYYREEENGRGNFPPRFSGLQFPNYSSELNVNALELDDSALYLCASSRGLAGISYNEQFFGPGTRLTVL.

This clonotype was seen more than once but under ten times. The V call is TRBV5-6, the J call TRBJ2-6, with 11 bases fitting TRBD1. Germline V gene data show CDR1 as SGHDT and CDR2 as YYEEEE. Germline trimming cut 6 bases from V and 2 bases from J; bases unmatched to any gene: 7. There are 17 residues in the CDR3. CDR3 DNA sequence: TGTGCCAGCAACACCGGGACAGGGGGGGCTGGGGCCAACGTCCTGACTTTC. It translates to CASNTGTGGAGANVLTF.

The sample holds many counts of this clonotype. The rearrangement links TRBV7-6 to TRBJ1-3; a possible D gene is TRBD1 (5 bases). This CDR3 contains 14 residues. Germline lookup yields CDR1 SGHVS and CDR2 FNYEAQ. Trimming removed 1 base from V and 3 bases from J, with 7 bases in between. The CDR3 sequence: CASSLGGDGNTIYF. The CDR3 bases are TGTGCCAGCAGCTTAGGGGGCGATGGAAACACCATATATTTT. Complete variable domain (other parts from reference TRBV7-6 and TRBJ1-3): GAGVSQSPRYKVTKRGQDVALRCDPISGHVSLYWYRQALGQGPEFLTYFNYEAQQDKSGLPNDRFSAERPEGSISTLTIQRTEQRDSAMYRCASSLGGDGNTIYFGEGSWLTVV.

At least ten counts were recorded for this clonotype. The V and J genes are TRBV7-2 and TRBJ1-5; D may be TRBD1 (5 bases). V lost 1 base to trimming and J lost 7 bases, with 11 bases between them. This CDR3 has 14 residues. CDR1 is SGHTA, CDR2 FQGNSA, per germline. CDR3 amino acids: CASSLGGVGQPQHF. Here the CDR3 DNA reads TGTGCCAGCAGCTTAGGAGGGGTGGGGCAGCCCCAGCATTTT.

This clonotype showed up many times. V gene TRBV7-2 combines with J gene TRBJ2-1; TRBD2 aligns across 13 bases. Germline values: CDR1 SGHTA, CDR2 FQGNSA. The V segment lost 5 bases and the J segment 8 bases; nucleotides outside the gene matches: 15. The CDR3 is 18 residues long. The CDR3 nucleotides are TGTGCCAGCAGCCTACTACCTCGGACTAGCGGGAGTTTGGATGAGCAGTTCTTC. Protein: CASSLLPRTSGSLDEQFF.

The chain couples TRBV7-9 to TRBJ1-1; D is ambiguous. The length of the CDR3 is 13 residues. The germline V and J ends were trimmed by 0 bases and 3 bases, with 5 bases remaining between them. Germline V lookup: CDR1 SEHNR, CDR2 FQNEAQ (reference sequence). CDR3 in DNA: TGTGCCAGCAGCTTAGCCGCCTACACTGAAGCTTTCTTT. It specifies CASSLAAYTEAFF.

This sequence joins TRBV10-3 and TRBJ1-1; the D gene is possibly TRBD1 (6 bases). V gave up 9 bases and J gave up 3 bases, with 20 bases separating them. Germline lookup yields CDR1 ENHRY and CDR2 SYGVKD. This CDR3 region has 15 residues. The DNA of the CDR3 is TGTGCCATAACCAACACAGGGAGGAGTGACACTGAAGCTTTCTTT. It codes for CAITNTGRSDTEAFF.

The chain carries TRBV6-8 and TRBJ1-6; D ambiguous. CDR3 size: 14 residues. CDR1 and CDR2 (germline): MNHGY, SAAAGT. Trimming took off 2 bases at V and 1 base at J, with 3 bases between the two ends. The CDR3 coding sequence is TGTGCCAGCAGTTACGCATCCTATAATTCACCCCTCCACTTT. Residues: CASSYASYNSPLHF.

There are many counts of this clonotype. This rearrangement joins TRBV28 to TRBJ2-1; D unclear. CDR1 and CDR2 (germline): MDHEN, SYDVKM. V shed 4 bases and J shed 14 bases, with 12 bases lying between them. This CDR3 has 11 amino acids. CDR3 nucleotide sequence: TGTGCCAGCAGTTCACGATCCCGAGAGTTCTTC. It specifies CASSSRSREFF. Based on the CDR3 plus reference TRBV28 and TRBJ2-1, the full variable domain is DVKVTQSSRYLVKRTGEKVFLECVQDMDHENMFWYRQDPGLGLRLIYFSYDVKMKEKGDIPEGYSVSREKKERFSLILESASTNQTSMYLCASSSRSREFFGPGTRLTVL.

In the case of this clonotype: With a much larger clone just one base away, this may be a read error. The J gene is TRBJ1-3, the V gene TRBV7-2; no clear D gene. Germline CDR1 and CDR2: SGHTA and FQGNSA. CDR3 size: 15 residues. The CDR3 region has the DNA TGTGACAGCAGCTTAGTACCAGGCTCTGGAAACACCATATATTTT. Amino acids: CDSSLVPGSGNTIYF.

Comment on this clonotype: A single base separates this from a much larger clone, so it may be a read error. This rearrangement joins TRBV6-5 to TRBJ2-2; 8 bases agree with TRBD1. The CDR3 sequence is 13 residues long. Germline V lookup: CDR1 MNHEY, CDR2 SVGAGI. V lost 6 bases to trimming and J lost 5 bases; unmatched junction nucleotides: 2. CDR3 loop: CASSWTGTGELFF. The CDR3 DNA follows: TGTGCCAGCAGCTGGACAGGGACCGGGGAGCTGTTTTTT.

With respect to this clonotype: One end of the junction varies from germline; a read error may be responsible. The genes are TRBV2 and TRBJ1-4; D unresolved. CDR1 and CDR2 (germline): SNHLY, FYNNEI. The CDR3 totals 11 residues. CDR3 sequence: CASSYEGSADF. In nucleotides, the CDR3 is TGTGCCAGCAGTTACGAAGGCTCCGCGGATTTT.

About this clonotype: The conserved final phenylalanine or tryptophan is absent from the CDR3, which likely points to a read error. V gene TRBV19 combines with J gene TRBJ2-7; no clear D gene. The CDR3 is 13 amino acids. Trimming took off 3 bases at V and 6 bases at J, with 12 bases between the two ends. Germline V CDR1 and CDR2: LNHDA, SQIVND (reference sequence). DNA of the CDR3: TGTGCCAGTAGTATCGGTCAGATCGGCGAGCAGTACTTA. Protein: CASSIGQIGEQYL.